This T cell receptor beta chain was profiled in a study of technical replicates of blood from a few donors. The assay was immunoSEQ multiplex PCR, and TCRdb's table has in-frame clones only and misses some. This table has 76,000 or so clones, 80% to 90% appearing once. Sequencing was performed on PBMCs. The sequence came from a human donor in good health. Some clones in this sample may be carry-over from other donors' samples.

CDR3 bases: TGTGCCAGCAGCACGACCATGGGCACTGGCTACAATGAGCAGTTCTTC. As protein: CASSTTMGTGYNEQFF. The chain is built from TRBV9 and TRBJ2-1; D remains unclear. The V end lost 4 bases, the J end lost 3 bases, and 17 bases lay between the germline ends. The germline CDR1 and CDR2 sequences are SGDLS and YYNGEE. The CDR3 extends over 16 amino acids.